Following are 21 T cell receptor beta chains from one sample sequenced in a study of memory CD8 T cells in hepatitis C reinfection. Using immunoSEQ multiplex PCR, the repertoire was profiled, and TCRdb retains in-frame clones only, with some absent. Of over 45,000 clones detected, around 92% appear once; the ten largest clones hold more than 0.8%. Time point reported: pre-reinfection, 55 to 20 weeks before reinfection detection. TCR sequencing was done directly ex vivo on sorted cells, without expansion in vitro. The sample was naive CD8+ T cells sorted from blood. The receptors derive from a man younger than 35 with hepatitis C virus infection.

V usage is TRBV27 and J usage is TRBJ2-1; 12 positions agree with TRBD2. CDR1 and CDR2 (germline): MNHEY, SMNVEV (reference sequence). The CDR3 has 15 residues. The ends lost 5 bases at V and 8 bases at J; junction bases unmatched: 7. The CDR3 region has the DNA TGTGCCAGCAGTCCCCGACTAGCGGGAGAGGATGAGCAGTTCTTC. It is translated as CASSPRLAGEDEQFF.

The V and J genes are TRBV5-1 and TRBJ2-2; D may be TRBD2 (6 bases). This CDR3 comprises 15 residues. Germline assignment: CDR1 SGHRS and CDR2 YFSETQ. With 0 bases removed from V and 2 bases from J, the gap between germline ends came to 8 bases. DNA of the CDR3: TGCGCCAGCAGCTTGGGGGGGGTCAACACCGGGGAGCTGTTTTTT. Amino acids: CASSLGGVNTGELFF.

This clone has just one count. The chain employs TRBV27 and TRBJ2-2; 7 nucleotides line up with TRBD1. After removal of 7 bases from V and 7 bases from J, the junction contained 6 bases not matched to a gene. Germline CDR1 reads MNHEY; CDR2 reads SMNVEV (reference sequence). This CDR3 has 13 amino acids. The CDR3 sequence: CASTTGAGGELFF. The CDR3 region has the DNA TGTGCCAGCACCACAGGGGCGGGCGGGGAGCTGTTTTTT.

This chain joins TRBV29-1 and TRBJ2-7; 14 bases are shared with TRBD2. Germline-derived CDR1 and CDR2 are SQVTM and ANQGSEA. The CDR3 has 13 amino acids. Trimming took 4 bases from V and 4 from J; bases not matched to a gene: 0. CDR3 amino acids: CSVGTSGRYEQYF. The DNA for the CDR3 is TGCAGCGTTGGGACTAGCGGGAGGTACGAGCAGTACTTC.

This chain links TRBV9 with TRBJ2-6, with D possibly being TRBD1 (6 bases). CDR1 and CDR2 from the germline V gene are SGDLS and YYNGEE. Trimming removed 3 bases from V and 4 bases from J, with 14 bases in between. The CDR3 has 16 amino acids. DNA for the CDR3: TGTGCCAGCAGCGCCCTGACAGGCTTAGGGGCCAACGTCCTGACTTTC. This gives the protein CASSALTGLGANVLTF.

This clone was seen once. CDR3 nucleotides: TGCGCCAGCAGTGAGAGCGGGGGGACCTCCTACGAGCAGTACGTC. Translating it yields CASSESGGTSYEQYV. The V and J genes are TRBV10-2 and TRBJ2-7, with 9 bases aligning to TRBD2. There are 15 residues in the CDR3. Germline V gives CDR1 WSHSY, CDR2 SAAADI. J gave up 0 bases and V 2 bases, and 2 bases lay outside the gene matches.

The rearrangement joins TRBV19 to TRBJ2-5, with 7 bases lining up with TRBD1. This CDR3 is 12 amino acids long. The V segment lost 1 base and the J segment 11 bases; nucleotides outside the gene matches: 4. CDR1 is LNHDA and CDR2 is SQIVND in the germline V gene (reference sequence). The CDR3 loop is CASSIGTGEQYF. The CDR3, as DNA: TGTGCCAGTAGTATAGGGACAGGAGAGCAGTACTTC.

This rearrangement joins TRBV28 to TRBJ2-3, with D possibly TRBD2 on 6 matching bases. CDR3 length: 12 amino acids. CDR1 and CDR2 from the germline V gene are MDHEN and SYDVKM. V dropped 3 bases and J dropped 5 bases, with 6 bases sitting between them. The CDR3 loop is CASSFGGDTQYF. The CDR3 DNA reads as TGTGCCAGCAGTTTCGGGGGAGATACGCAGTATTTT.

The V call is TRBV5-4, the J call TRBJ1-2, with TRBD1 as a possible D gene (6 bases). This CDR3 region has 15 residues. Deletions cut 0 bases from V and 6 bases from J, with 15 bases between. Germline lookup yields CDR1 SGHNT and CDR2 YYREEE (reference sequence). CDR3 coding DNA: TGTGCCAGCAGCTTGGGGGTGGCCAGGGGAAATGGCTACACCTTC. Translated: CASSLGVARGNGYTF.

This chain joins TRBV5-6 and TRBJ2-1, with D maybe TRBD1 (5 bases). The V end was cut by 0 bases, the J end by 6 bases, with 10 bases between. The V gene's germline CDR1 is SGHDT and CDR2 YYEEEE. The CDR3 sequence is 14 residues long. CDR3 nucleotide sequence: TGTGCCAGCAGCTTGGATGCAGGGCCCAATGAGCAGTTCTTC. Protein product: CASSLDAGPNEQFF.

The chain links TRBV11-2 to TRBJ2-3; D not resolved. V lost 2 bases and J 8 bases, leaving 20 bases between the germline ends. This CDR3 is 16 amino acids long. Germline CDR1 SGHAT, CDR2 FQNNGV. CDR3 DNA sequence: TGTGCCAGCAGCTTATTCGGAGACGAGGAAGTCGGTACGCAGTATTTT. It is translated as CASSLFGDEEVGTQYF.

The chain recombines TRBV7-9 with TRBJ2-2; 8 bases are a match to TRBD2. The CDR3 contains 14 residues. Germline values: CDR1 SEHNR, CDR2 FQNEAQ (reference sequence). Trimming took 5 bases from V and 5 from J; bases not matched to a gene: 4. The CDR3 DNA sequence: TGTGCCAGCAGCCCCCGCGGGGGGACCGGGGAGCTGTTTTTT. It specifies CASSPRGGTGELFF.

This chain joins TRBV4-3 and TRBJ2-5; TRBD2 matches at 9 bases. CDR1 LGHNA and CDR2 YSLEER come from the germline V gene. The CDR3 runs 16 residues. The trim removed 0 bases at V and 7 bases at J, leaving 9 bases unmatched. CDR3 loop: CASSQDRRGGDGTQYF. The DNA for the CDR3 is TGCGCCAGCAGCCAAGATCGGCGGGGGGGCGACGGGACCCAGTACTTC.

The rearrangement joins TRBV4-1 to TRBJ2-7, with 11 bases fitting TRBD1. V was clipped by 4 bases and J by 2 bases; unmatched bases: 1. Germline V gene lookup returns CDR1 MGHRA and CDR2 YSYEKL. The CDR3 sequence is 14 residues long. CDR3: CASSPGQGAYEQYF. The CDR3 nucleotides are TGCGCCAGCAGCCCGGGACAGGGGGCCTACGAGCAGTACTTC.

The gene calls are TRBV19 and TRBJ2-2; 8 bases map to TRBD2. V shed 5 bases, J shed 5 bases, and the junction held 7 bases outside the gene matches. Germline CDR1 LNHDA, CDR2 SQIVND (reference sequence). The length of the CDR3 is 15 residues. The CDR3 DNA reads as TGTGCCAGTAGTCTGGGCGGGAGGAGTACCGGGGAGCTGTTTTTT. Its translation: CASSLGGRSTGELFF.

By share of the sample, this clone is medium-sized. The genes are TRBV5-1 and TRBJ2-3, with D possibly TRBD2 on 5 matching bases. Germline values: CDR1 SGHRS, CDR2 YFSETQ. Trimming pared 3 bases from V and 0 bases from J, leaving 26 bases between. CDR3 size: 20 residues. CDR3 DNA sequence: TGCGCCAGCAGCTCGCACGGTTGGTCGCTACTAGAAGGGAGCACAGATACGCAGTATTTT. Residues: CASSSHGWSLLEGSTDTQYF.

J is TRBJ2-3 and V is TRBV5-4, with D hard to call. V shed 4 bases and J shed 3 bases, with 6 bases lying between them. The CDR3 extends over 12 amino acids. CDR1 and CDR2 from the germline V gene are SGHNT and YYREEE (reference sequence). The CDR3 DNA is TGTGCCAGCAGCCAACAAACAGATACGCAGTATTTT. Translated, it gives CASSQQTDTQYF.

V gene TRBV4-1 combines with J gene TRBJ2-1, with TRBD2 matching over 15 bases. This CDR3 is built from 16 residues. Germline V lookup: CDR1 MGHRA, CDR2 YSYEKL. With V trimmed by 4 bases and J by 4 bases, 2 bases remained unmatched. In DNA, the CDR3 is TGCGCCAGCAGCCCGGGACTAGCGGGAGGATACAATGAGCAGTTCTTC. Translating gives CASSPGLAGGYNEQFF.

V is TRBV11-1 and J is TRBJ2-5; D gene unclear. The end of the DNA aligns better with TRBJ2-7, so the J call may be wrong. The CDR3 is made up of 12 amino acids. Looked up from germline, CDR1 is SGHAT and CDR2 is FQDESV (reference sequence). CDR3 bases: TGTGCCAGCAGCTTAACTACCTACGAGCAGTACTTC. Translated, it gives CASSLTTYEQYF.

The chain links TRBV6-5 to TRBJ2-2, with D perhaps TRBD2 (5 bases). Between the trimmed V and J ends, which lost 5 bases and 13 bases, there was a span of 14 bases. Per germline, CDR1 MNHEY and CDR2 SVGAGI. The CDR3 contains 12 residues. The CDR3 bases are TGTGCCAGCAGTGAAGCTTACGAGGGGCTGTTTTTT. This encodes CASSEAYEGLFF.

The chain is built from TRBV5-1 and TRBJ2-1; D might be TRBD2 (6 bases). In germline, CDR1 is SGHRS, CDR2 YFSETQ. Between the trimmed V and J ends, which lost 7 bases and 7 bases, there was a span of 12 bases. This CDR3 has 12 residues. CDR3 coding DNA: TGCGCCAGCCGGGACTCGGGAAATGAGCAGTTCTTC. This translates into CASRDSGNEQFF.